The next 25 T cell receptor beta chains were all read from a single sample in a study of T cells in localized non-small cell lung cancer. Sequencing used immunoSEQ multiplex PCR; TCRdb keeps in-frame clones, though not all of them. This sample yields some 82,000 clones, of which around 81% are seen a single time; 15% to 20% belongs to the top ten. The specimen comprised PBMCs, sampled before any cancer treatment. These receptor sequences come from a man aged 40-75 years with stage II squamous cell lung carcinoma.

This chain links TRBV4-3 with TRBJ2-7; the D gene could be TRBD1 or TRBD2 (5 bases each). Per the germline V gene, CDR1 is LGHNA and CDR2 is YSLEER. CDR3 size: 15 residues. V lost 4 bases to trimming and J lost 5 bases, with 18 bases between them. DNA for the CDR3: TGCGCCAGCAGCCCTTCCGGGGCCAGCGTCGACGAGCAGTACTTC. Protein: CASSPSGASVDEQYF.

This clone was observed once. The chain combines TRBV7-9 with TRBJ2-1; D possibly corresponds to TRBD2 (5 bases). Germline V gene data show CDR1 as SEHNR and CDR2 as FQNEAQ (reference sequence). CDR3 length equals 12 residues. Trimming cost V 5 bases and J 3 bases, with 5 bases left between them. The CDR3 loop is CASSRDYNEQFF. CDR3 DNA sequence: TGTGCCAGCAGCCGGGACTACAATGAGCAGTTCTTC.

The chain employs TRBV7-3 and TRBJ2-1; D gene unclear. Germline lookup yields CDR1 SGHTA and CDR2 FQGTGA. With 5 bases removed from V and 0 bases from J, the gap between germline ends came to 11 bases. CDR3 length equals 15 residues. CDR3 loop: CASSAGPNSYNEQFF. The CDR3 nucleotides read TGTGCCAGCAGCGCCGGGCCGAACTCCTACAATGAGCAGTTCTTC.

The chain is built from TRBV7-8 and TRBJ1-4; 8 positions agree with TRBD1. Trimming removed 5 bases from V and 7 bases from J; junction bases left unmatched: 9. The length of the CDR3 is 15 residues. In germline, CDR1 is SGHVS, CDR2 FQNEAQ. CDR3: CASSRTGTGVEKLFF. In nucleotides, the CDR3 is TGTGCCAGCAGCAGGACCGGGACAGGAGTTGAAAAACTGTTTTTT.

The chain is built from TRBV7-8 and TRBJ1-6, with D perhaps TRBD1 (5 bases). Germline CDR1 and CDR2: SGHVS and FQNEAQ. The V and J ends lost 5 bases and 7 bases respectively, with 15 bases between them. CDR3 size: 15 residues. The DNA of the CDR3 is TGTGCCAGCAGCCCGGGGGGACTGCTAAATTCACCCCTCCACTTT. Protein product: CASSPGGLLNSPLHF. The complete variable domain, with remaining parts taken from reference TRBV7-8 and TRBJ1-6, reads GAGVSQSPRYKVAKRGQDVALRCDPISGHVSLFWYQQALGQGPEFLTYFQNEAQLDKSGLPSDRFFAERPEGSVSTLKIQRTQQEDSAVYLCASSPGGLLNSPLHFGNGTRLTVT.

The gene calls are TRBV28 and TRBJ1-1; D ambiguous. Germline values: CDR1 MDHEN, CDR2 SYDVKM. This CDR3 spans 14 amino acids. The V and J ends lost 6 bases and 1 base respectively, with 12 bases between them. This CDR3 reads CASREGVTNTEAFF. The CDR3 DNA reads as TGTGCCAGCAGGGAAGGTGTTACGAACACTGAAGCTTTCTTT.

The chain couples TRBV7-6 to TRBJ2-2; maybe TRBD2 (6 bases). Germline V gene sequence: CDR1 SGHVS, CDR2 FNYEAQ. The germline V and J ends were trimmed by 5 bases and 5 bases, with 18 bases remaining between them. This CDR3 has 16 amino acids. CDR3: CASSPRGSARTGELFF. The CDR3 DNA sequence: TGTGCCAGCAGCCCGCGGGGTAGCGCGAGGACCGGGGAGCTGTTTTTT.

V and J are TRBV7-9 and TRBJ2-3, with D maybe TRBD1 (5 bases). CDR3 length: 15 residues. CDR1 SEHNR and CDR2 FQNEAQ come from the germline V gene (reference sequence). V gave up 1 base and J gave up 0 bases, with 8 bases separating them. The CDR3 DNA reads TGTGCCAGCAGCTTAGGACAGTCTAGCACAGATACGCAGTATTTT. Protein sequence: CASSLGQSSTDTQYF.

DNA for the CDR3: TGCGCCAGCAGCTTGGTAGGGGGAGCCAAAAACATTCAGTACTTC. Protein sequence: CASSLVGGAKNIQYF. J is TRBJ2-4 and V is TRBV5-1; D is possibly TRBD1 (6 bases). CDR3 length: 15 amino acids. Germline CDR1 is SGHRS and CDR2 is YFSETQ. V was cut by 0 bases and J by 0 bases, with 7 bases left in between.

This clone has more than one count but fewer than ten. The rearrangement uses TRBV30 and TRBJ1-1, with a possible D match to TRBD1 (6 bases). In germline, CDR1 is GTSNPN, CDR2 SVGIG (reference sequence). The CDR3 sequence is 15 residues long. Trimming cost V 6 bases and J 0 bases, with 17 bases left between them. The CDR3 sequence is CACHTGSIMNTEAFF. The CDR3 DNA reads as TGTGCCTGCCACACAGGGTCAATCATGAACACTGAAGCTTTCTTT. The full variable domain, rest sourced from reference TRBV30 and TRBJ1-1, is SQTIHQWPATLVQPVGSPLSLECTVEGTSNPNLYWYRQAAGRGLQLLFYSVGIGQISSEVPQNLSASRPQDRQFILSSKKLLLSDSGFYLCACHTGSIMNTEAFFGQGTRLTVV.

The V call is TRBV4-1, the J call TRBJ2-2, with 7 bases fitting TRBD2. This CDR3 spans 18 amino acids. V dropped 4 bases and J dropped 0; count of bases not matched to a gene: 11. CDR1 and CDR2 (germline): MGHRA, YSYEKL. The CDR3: CASSRQGGEVSNTGELFF. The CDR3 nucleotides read TGCGCCAGCAGCCGCCAGGGAGGGGAGGTTTCGAACACCGGGGAGCTGTTTTTT.

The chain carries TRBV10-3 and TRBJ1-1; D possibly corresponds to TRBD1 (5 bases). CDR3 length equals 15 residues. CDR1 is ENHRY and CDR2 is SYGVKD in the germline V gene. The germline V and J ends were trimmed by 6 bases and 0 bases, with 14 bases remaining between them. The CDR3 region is CAISVGLDMNTEAFF. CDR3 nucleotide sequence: TGTGCCATCAGCGTCGGTTTGGACATGAACACTGAAGCTTTCTTT.

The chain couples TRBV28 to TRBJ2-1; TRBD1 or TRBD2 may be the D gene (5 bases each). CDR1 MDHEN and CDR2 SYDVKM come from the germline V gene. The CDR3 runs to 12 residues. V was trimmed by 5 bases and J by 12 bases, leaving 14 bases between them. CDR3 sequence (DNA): TGTGCCAGCAGTGCTCCGCCCGGGGCGCAGTTCTTC. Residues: CASSAPPGAQFF.

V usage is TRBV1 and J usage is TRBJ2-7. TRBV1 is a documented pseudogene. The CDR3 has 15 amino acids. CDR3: CTSSQLDIPPYEQYF. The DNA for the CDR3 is TGCACCAGCAGCCAACTAGACATCCCCCCCTACGAGCAGTACTTC.

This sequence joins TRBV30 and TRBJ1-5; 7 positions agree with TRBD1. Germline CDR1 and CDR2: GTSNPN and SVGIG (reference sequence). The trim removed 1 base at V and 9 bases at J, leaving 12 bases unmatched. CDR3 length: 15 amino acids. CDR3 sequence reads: CAWSEGAKGLLPQHF. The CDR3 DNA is TGTGCCTGGAGTGAGGGGGCGAAGGGCCTGTTGCCCCAGCATTTT.

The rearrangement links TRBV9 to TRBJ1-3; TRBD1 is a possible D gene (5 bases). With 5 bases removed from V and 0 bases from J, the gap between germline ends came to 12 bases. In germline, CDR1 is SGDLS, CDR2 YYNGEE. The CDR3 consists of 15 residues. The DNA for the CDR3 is TGTGCCAGCAGATTCAGGGACTTCTCTGGAAACACCATATATTTT. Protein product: CASRFRDFSGNTIYF.

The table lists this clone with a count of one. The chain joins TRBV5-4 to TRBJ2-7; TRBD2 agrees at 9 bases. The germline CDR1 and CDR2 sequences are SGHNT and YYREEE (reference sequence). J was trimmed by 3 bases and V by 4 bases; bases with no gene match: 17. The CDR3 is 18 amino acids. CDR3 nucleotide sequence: TGTGCCAGCAGCCTTGGGGGAAACTCTAGCGGGGCTTTCTACGAGCAGTACTTC. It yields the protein CASSLGGNSSGAFYEQYF.

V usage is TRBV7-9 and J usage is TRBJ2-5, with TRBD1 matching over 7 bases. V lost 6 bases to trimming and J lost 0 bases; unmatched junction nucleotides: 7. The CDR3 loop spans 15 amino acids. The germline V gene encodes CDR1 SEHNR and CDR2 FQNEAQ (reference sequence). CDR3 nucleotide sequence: TGTGCCAGCAGACGTGTACAGGGGAACCAAGAGACCCAGTACTTC. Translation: CASRRVQGNQETQYF. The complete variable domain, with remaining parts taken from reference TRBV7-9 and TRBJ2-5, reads DTGVSQNPRHKITKRGQNVTFRCDPISEHNRLYWYRQTLGQGPEFLTYFQNEAQLEKSRLLSDRFSAERPKGSFSTLEIQRTEQGDSAMYLCASRRVQGNQETQYFGPGTRLLVL.

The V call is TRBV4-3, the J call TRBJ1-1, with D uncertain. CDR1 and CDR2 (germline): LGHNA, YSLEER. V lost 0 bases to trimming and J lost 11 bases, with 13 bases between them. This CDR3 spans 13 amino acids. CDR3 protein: CASSQDRDIGAFF. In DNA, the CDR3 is TGCGCCAGCAGCCAAGATAGGGATATAGGGGCTTTCTTT.

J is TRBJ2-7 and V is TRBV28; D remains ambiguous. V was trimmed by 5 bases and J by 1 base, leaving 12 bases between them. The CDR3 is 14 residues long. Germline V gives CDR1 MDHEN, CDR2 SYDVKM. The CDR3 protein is CASSLTVGSYEQYF. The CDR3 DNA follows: TGTGCCAGCAGTCTCACGGTAGGGTCCTACGAGCAGTACTTC.

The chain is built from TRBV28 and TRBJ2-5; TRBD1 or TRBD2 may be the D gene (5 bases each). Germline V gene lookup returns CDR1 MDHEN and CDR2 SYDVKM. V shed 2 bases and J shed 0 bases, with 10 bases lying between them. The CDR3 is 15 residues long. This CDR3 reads CASSLVGVNQETQYF. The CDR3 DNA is TGTGCCAGCAGTTTAGTGGGGGTGAACCAAGAGACCCAGTACTTC.

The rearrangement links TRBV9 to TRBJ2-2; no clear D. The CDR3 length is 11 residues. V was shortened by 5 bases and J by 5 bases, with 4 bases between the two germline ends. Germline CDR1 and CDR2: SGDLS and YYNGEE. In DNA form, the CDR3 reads TGTGCCAGCAGAGGAACCGGGGAGCTGTTTTTT. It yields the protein CASRGTGELFF.

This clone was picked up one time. Here the CDR3 reads CASSWRRSDTGELFF. The CDR3 coding sequence is TGTGCCAGCAGCTGGAGGCGATCGGACACCGGGGAGCTGTTTTTT. The chain links TRBV7-8 to TRBJ2-2, with a possible D match to TRBD2 (5 bases). The V gene's germline CDR1 is SGHVS and CDR2 FQNEAQ. The CDR3 spans 15 residues. The V end was cut by 4 bases, the J end by 3 bases, with 12 bases between.

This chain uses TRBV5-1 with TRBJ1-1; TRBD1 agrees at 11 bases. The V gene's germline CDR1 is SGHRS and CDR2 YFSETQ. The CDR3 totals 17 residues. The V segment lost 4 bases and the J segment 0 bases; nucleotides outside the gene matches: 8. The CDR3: CASSPGTGGFLNTEAFF. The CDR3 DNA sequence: TGCGCCAGCAGCCCCGGGACAGGGGGATTCTTGAACACTGAAGCTTTCTTT.

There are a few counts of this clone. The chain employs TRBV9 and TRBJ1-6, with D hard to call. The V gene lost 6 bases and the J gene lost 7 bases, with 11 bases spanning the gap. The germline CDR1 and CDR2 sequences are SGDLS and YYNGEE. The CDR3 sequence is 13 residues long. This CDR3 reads CASTQENNSPLHF. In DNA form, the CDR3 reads TGTGCCAGCACCCAAGAGAACAATTCACCCCTCCACTTT.